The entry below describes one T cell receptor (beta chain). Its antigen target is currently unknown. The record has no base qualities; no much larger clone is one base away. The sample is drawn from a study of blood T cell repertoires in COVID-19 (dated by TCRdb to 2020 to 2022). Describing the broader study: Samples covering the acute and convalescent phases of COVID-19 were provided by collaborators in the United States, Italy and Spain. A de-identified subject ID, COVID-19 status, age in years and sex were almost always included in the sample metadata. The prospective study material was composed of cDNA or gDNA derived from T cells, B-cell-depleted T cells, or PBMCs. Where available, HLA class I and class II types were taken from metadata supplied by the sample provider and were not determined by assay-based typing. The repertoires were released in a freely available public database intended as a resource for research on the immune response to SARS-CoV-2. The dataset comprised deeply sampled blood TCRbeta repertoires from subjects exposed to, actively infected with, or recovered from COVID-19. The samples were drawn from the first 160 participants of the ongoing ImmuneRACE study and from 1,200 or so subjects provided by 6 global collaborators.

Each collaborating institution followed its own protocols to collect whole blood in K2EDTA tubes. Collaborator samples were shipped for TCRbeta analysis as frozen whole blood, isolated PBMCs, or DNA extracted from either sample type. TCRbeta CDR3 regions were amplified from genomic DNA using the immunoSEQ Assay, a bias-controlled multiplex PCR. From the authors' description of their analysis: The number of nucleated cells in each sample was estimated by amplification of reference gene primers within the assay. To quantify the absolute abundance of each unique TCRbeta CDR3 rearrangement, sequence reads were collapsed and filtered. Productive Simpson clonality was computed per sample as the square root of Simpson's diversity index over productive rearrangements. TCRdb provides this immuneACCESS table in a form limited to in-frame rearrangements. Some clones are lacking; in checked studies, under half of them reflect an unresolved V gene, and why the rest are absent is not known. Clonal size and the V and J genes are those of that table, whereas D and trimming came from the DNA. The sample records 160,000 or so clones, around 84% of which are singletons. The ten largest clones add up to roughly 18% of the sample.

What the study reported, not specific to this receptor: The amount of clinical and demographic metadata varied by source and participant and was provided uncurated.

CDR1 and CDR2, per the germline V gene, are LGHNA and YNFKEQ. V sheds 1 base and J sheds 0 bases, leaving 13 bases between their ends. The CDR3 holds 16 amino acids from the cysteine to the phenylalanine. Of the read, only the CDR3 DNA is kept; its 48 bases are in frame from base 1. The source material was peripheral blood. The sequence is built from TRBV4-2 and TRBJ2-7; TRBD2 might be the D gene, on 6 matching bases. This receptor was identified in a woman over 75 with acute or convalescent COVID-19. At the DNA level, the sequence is TGTGCCAGCAGCCAAGTGGCGGGAACCAGCTCCTACGAGCAGTACTTC. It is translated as CASSQVAGTSSYEQYF.